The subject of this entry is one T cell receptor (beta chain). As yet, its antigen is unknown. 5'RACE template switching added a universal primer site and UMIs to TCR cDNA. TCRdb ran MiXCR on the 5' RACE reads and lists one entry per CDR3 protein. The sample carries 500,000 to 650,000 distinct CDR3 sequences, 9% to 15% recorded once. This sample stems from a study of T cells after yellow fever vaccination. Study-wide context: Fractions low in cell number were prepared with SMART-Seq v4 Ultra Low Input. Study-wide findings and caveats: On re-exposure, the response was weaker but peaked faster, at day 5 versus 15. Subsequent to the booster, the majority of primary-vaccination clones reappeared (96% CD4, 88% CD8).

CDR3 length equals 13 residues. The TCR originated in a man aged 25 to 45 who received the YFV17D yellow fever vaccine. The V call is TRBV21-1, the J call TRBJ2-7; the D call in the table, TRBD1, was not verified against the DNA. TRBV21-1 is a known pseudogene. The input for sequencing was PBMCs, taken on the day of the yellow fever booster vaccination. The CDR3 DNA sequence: TGTGCCAGCAGCACGGGGACGCACTACGAGCAGTACTTC. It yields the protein CASSTGTHYEQYF.